This paragraph reports one TCR beta chain. The antigen this receptor binds is unknown. The sample holds no much larger clone one base away, and base qualities are not on file. Additional DNA sequences in this sample encode the identical CDR3. This record belongs to a study of blood T cell repertoires in COVID-19 (dated by TCRdb to between 2020 and 2021). Looking at the study overall: Collaborator samples came from the United States, Italy and Spain and covered acute and convalescent phases of COVID-19. The prospective study material was composed of cDNA or gDNA derived from T cells, B-cell-depleted T cells, or PBMCs. The samples were drawn from two sources: the first 160 participants of the ongoing ImmuneRACE study, and 1,254 subjects contributed by 6 global collaborators. HLA class I and class II types, where available, came from metadata supplied by the sample provider rather than from assay-based typing. Subjects who had been exposed to COVID-19, were actively infected with it, or had recovered from it provided the deeply sampled blood TCRbeta repertoires that made up the dataset. The repertoires were made available in a free public database intended to serve as a resource for research on the immune response to SARS-CoV-2. A de-identified subject ID, COVID-19 status, age in years and sex were almost always included in the sample metadata.

Enrolling through a virtual design, the prospective study's participants ranged in age from roughly 18 to 100 years and lived across around 25 United States geographic areas. In the prospective study, cohorts were assigned on the basis of participant-reported clinical history obtained from a screening survey and a study questionnaire. Each participant in the prospective study had whole blood, serum and a nasopharyngeal or oropharyngeal swab collected by mobile phlebotomists. Participants in the prospective study had the option to provide additional blood draws and questionnaires over an approximately 2-month period. Before DNA extraction, prospective study blood samples were shipped either frozen or at room temperature. TCRbeta CDR3 regions were amplified from genomic DNA by means of the immunoSEQ Assay, a bias-controlled multiplex PCR. As for the original processing: Nucleated cell counts per sample were estimated from amplification of reference gene primers within the assay. Sequence reads were collapsed and filtered to measure the absolute abundance of every unique TCRbeta CDR3 rearrangement. Productive Simpson clonality was computed per sample as the square root of Simpson's diversity index over productive rearrangements. Sourced from immuneACCESS, this table was stored by TCRdb with only in-frame sequences that have V and J called. A share of the clones is absent; for the studies checked, an unresolved V gene accounts for under half, and the remainder has no known explanation. The V and J calls and the clone size are those of that table, but D and trimming were determined from the DNA. The sample profile shows roughly 300,000 clones; approximately 91% of them were found once. In total, the top ten clones hold about 2.1% of the sample.

Study-level results and caveats: How much clinical and demographic metadata was included differed by source and by participant, and the metadata was provided uncurated.

The cysteine opens and the phenylalanine closes a CDR3 of 13 amino acids. Just the 39-base CDR3 DNA is kept, in frame starting at base 1. A distance of 7 bases separates the germline ends of V and J, which lose 2 bases and 5 bases respectively. Sequenced sample: PBMCs or T cells enriched from blood (not recorded which). This TCR derives from a middle-aged woman with acute COVID-19. The V and J segments used are TRBV12-3 or TRBV12-4 and TRBJ1-5, with no confident D gene call. Here the CDR3 is given as CASSLREDQPQHF. The sequenced DNA is TGTGCCAGCAGTTTACGGGAAGATCAGCCCCAGCATTTT.